A selection of T cell receptor beta chains follows, all from one sample in a study of human T cells and chemical hapten exposure. TCRdb fed the RACE reads into MiXCR, producing one record per CDR3 protein. The data hold tens of thousands of distinct CDR3 sequences, with approximately 9.9% observed a single time. Here the sequenced sample was whole blood, taken in connection with sensitization to the hapten diphenylcyclopropenone (DPC). The source of these receptors is a man aged 35 to 55 with alopecia areata. Some clones in this sample may be carry-over from other donors' samples. Both conserved end residues are part of each CDR3. The D gene is left open where the match is weak. Clone size is shown for a subset of rows, as once, few, many or a class of expanded clone.

cdr3_aa: CASSFIGQSATAPSYGYTF
cdr3_nt: TGTGCCAGCAGTTTTATCGGCCAGTCAGCTACCGCACCGTCCTATGGCTACACCTTC
d_call: -
clone_size: few
v_call: TRBV27
j_call: TRBJ1-2

cdr3_aa: CASSPGTANHEQYF
cdr3_nt: TGTGCCAGCAGCCCGGGTACGGCGAACCACGAGCAGTACTTC
d_call: -
clone_size: many
v_call: TRBV7-8
j_call: TRBJ2-7

cdr3_aa: CAIRKTENTEAFF
cdr3_nt: TGTGCCATCAGGAAGACAGAGAACACTGAAGCTTTCTTT
d_call: -
clone_size: few
v_call: TRBV10-3
j_call: TRBJ1-1

cdr3_aa: CASSLDRVKDEQYF
cdr3_nt: TGTGCCAGCAGTTTAGACAGGGTTAAAGACGAGCAGTACTTC
d_call: TRBD1
clone_size: -
v_call: TRBV28
j_call: TRBJ2-7

cdr3_aa: CAISESLLAGGPDEQYF
cdr3_nt: TGTGCCATCAGTGAGTCCCTTTTGGCGGGAGGGCCCGACGAGCAGTACTTC
d_call: TRBD2
clone_size: few
v_call: TRBV10-3
j_call: TRBJ2-7

cdr3_aa: CASSRDMDGQPQHF
cdr3_nt: TGTGCCAGCAGTCGGGACATGGATGGTCAGCCCCAGCATTTT
d_call: -
clone_size: many
v_call: TRBV7-9
j_call: TRBJ1-5

cdr3_aa: CASSLEGLAGGRTPIKTGELFF
cdr3_nt: TGTGCCAGCAGCTTGGAGGGACTAGCGGGAGGACGAACTCCTATTAAGACCGGGGAGCTGTTTTTT
d_call: TRBD2
clone_size: few
v_call: TRBV5-4
j_call: TRBJ2-2

cdr3_aa: CASMKVPSYNEQFF
cdr3_nt: TGTGCCAGCATGAAGGTACCCTCCTACAATGAGCAGTTCTTC
d_call: -
clone_size: -
v_call: TRBV6-2/TRBV6-3
j_call: TRBJ2-1

cdr3_aa: CSARDKRGQNLYEQYF
cdr3_nt: TGCAGTGCTAGAGATAAAAGGGGACAGAACCTTTACGAGCAGTACTTC
d_call: TRBD1
clone_size: -
v_call: TRBV20-1
j_call: TRBJ2-7

cdr3_aa: CASSDKGNYGYTF
cdr3_nt: TGTGCCAGCAGTGATAAGGGAAACTATGGCTACACCTTC
d_call: -
clone_size: -
v_call: TRBV6-1
j_call: TRBJ1-2

cdr3_aa: CASGRTGTSNYLNNEQFF
cdr3_nt: TGTGCCAGTGGCCGGACAGGGACCTCCAACTACCTCAACAATGAGCAGTTCTTC
d_call: -
clone_size: -
v_call: TRBV21-1
j_call: TRBJ2-1